This T cell receptor beta chain was found in a study of metastatic and nonmetastatic thyroid tumors. Overall study context: Repertoires from blood and tumor or nodule tissue of malignant and benign thyroid patients were compared.

Study results and caveats: Reports indicated that malignant thyroid tumors showed significantly higher TCR beta diversity than benign nodules did, in blood and tumor.

This clone was found many times. Its antigen is undetermined. Original processing notes: For papillary thyroid cancer, a distant-metastasis classifier was constructed from CDR3 differences observed across clinicopathological groups. Using MiXCR, TCRdb reanalyzed the PCR reads. TCRdb's processing, not the authors' own work, is the source of the V and J calls. The sample yields 13,000 to 15,000 clones, over 9.5% seen once. Every patient was untreated before thyroid surgery. Between the trimmed V and J ends, which lost 10 bases and 1 base, there was a span of 13 bases. The CDR3 has 14 amino acids. CDR1 and CDR2 from the germline V gene are LGHDT and YNNKEL (reference sequence).

This chain connects TRBV3-1 to TRBJ2-2; no clear D gene. The clonotype comes from a female donor with papillary thyroid cancer or a benign thyroid nodule (not recorded which). Some clones in this sample may be carry-over from other donors' samples. The sequencing input was blood. The CDR3, as DNA: TGTGCCACCCGCGTGGCATGGAACACCGGGGAGCTGTTTTTT. Translating gives CATRVAWNTGELFF.